The source of this T cell receptor beta chain is a study of T cells after yellow fever vaccination. Overall study context: Researchers used SMART-Seq v4 Ultra Low Input to prepare fractions that had low cell numbers.

TCRdb reprocessed the 5' RACE reads via MiXCR and lists one record per CDR3 protein. Here the sample spans a few hundred thousand distinct CDR3 sequences, approximately 4% being singletons. As concerns this clonotype: The antigen remains undetermined.

Germline CDR1 and CDR2: MNHEY and SMNVEV (reference sequence). The length of the CDR3 is 15 residues. V was clipped by 4 bases and J by 2 bases; unmatched bases: 3. The study, taken as a whole, reports: Most clones from primary vaccination resurfaced after the booster (around 97% CD4, around 90% CD8).

The sample in question was PBMCs, obtained 5 days after the yellow fever booster vaccination. The rearrangement links TRBV27 to TRBJ2-5; 11 nucleotides line up with TRBD1. This clonotype was obtained from a man younger than 35 who received the YFV17D yellow fever vaccine. For the CDR3, the DNA is TGTGCCAGCAGTTCTGGACAGGGGGCGCAAGAGACCCAGTACTTC. Translation: CASSSGQGAQETQYF.